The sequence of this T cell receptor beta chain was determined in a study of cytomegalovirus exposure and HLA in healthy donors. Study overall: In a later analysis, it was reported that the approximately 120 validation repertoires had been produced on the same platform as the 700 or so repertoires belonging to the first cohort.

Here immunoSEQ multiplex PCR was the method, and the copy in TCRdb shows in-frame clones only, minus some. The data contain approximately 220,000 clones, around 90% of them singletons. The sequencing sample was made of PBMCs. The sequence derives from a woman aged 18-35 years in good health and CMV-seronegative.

The CDR3 sequence: CASSTHEEAVYRSNYGYTF. DNA of the CDR3: TGTGCCAGCAGCACACACGAGGAGGCAGTCTATCGGTCTAACTATGGCTACACCTTC. The chain carries TRBV9 and TRBJ1-2; unclear D gene. The CDR3 extends over 19 amino acids. The V end was cut by 4 bases, the J end by 0 bases, with 25 bases between. Per the germline V gene, CDR1 is SGDLS and CDR2 is YYNGEE.